This entry is about one T cell receptor beta chain. Its antigen is still unknown. Trimming removed 4 bases from V and 7 bases from J, with 14 bases in between. Germline CDR1 is SEHNR and CDR2 is FQNEAQ (reference sequence). The CDR3 consists of 13 residues. This sample is part of a study of T cell responses to AZD1222 COVID-19 vaccine. General study points: Just a handful of people given AZD1222 tested seropositive at baseline. Across spike, vaccine-associated CD4 TCRs were found, dominant at 160-218 and 743-854.

Method: immunoSEQ multiplex PCR; TCRdb's copy keeps in-frame clones and lacks some. Found here are about 160,000 clones, more than 80% of them singletons; the top ten hold 3% to 3.5%. The chain couples TRBV7-9 to TRBJ2-7; D might be TRBD2 (6 bases). This TCR came from an adult who received the AZD1222 COVID-19 vaccine. The specimen comprised peripheral blood, sampled 28 days after the second AZD1222 dose. CDR3 in amino acids: CASSSSGVIEQYF. The DNA for the CDR3 is TGTGCCAGCAGCTCCTCGGGGGTTATAGAGCAGTACTTC.